Presented here are 24 T cell receptor beta chains from one specimen sequenced in a study of post-analysis software for immune sequencing data. Study-level points and caveats: Controls showed lower frequencies than patients for 5 or 6 TRBV segments, and TRBV5-6, TRBV5-1 and TRBV20-1 were among these.

Researchers reported that TCR beta cDNA libraries carried unique molecular identifiers. TCRdb fed the PCR reads into MiXCR, producing one record per CDR3 protein. The data contain 650,000 to 850,000 distinct CDR3 sequences, approximately 44% of them singletons. No antigen is known for these receptors. The material sequenced was blood. The receptor set was obtained from a girl between 5 and 17 years old with multiple sclerosis.

This clonotype came up a few times. CDR3 amino acids: CSAPRLAGDDEQFF. In nucleotides, the CDR3 is TGCAGTGCCCCAAGACTAGCGGGAGATGATGAGCAGTTCTTC. The chain is built from TRBV20-1 and TRBJ2-1; 12 nucleotides align to TRBD2. Trimming removed 6 bases from V and 8 bases from J; junction bases left unmatched: 8. The CDR3 is 14 amino acids. Per germline, CDR1 DFQATT and CDR2 SNEGSKA (reference sequence).

This clonotype was detected a few times. The chain is built from TRBV24-1 and TRBJ2-7, with a tentative D call TRBD2 (6 bases). Per the germline V gene, CDR1 is KGHDR and CDR2 is SFDVKD. The CDR3 runs 15 residues. V was pared by 4 bases and J by 3 bases, with 15 bases between. The CDR3: CATSERGQGGYEQYF. DNA of the CDR3: TGTGCCACCAGTGAAAGGGGCCAGGGAGGCTACGAGCAGTACTTC.

V and J are TRBV7-2 and TRBJ2-5; 8 bases line up with TRBD1. The J call is uncertain, as TRBJ2-7 better fits the DNA end. Germline assignment: CDR1 SGHTA and CDR2 FQGNSA. There are 17 residues in the CDR3. The CDR3, as DNA: TGTGCCAGCAGCACCAGGACCTCAGGGGGCGCCCCCTACGAGCAGTACTTC. Its protein is CASSTRTSGGAPYEQYF.

This chain links TRBV15 with TRBJ2-1; 11 bases match TRBD2. The CDR3 is 15 residues long. Germline CDR1 reads LNHNV; CDR2 reads YYDKDF (reference sequence). V trimming: 2 bases; J trimming: 7 bases; junction bases outside the gene matches: 4. CDR3 nucleotides: TGTGCCACCAGCAGACCTCTAGCGGGGGGTAATGAGCAGTTCTTC. Translation: CATSRPLAGGNEQFF.

The V and J genes are TRBV10-3 and TRBJ2-7; 16 bases are a match to TRBD2. V trimming: 4 bases; J trimming: 0 bases; junction bases outside the gene matches: 6. From germline, CDR1 is ENHRY and CDR2 SYGVKD. The CDR3 runs 18 residues. The CDR3 sequence: CAISAPGLAGGTSYEQYF. CDR3 nucleotide sequence: TGTGCCATCAGTGCTCCGGGACTAGCGGGAGGGACCTCCTACGAGCAGTACTTC.

The V and J genes are TRBV20-1 and TRBJ1-5; maybe TRBD1 (6 bases). Germline CDR1 is DFQATT and CDR2 is SNEGSKA (reference sequence). This CDR3 comprises 15 residues. Trimming removed 2 bases from V and 1 base from J, with 12 bases in between. The CDR3 DNA reads as TGCAGTGCTAGACAGGGCAGGGGAAGCAATCAGCCCCAGCATTTT. Protein product: CSARQGRGSNQPQHF.

The chain combines TRBV6-5 with TRBJ2-1, with 8 positions matching TRBD2. The CDR3 has 17 amino acids. After removal of 0 bases from V and 6 bases from J, the junction contained 10 bases not matched to a gene. From germline, CDR1 is MNHEY and CDR2 SVGAGI. CDR3 sequence reads: CASSYSAAGVRSNEQFF. The CDR3 nucleotides are TGTGCCAGCAGTTACTCGGCAGCGGGAGTGAGAAGCAATGAGCAGTTCTTC.

V usage is TRBV15 and J usage is TRBJ1-2; no clear D gene. The germline CDR1 and CDR2 sequences are LNHNV and YYDKDF (reference sequence). The V and J ends lost 3 bases and 8 bases respectively, with 7 bases between them. The CDR3 has 11 residues. In DNA form, the CDR3 reads TGTGCCACCAGCAGGGGAGAGGGCTACACCTTC. Encoded protein: CATSRGEGYTF. Combining the CDR3 with reference TRBV15 and TRBJ1-2 gives the whole variable domain DAMVIQNPRYQVTQFGKPVTLSCSQTLNHNVMYWYQQKSSQAPKLLFHYYDKDFNNEADTPDNFQSRRPNTSFCFLDIRSPGLGDTAMYLCATSRGEGYTFGSGTRLTVV.

The J gene is TRBJ2-1, the V gene TRBV5-6; D ambiguous. This CDR3 is 11 amino acids long. The V and J ends lost 0 bases and 8 bases respectively, with 3 bases between them. CDR1 SGHDT and CDR2 YYEEEE come from the germline V gene. The CDR3 region is CASSLEHEQFF. CDR3 DNA sequence: TGTGCCAGCAGCTTGGAACATGAGCAGTTCTTC.

The V and J genes are TRBV7-3 and TRBJ2-1; 9 bases are shared with TRBD2. Germline loops: CDR1 SGHTA, CDR2 FQGTGA. V dropped 6 bases and J dropped 6; count of bases not matched to a gene: 12. The CDR3 runs 16 residues. Written as DNA, the CDR3 is TGTGCCAGCAGTTATCGACCGGGACTAGCCTTCAATGAGCAGTTCTTC. The encoded protein is CASSYRPGLAFNEQFF.

This clonotype was counted a few times. The chain links TRBV9 to TRBJ2-5; TRBD1 agrees at 10 bases. CDR1 and CDR2 from the germline V gene are SGDLS and YYNGEE. The CDR3 covers 16 residues. Germline trimming cut 4 bases from V and 4 bases from J; bases unmatched to any gene: 10. The CDR3 sequence is CASSPQGGTGVETQYF. The CDR3, as DNA: TGTGCCAGCAGCCCCCAAGGGGGGACAGGGGTAGAGACCCAGTACTTC.

The chain employs TRBV3-1 and TRBJ2-7; D possibly matches TRBD1 or TRBD2 (5 bases each). The CDR3 is 16 residues long. V lost 1 base to trimming and J lost 6 bases, with 19 bases between them. Germline V lookup: CDR1 LGHDT, CDR2 YNNKEL (reference sequence). The CDR3: CASSQGRPGRTTEQYF. For the CDR3, the DNA is TGTGCCAGCAGCCAAGGTAGGCCGGGGCGCACGACCGAGCAGTACTTC.

There are a few counts of this clonotype. V usage is TRBV4-1 and J usage is TRBJ1-4; D is ambiguous. V gave up 1 base and J gave up 7 bases, with 10 bases separating them. CDR3 length: 14 amino acids. Germline lookup yields CDR1 MGHRA and CDR2 YSYEKL. CDR3 loop: CASSQGGRGEKLFF. The CDR3 DNA reads as TGCGCCAGCAGCCAAGGAGGGCGGGGTGAAAAACTGTTTTTT.

This chain connects TRBV7-3 to TRBJ2-7, with TRBD1 matching over 9 bases. The germline V gene has CDR1 SGHTA and CDR2 FQGTGA. V was pared by 1 base and J by 5 bases, with 12 bases of the junction left unmatched. This CDR3 spans 17 amino acids. The chain's CDR3 is CASSLNFPGQGRDEQYV. In DNA form, the CDR3 reads TGTGCCAGCAGCTTAAATTTCCCGGGACAGGGTCGGGACGAGCAGTACGTC.

This chain joins TRBV7-3 and TRBJ1-2; maybe TRBD1 (6 bases). CDR3 length: 14 amino acids. The V and J ends lost 2 bases and 10 bases respectively, with 17 bases between them. Germline V gives CDR1 SGHTA, CDR2 FQGTGA. The CDR3 DNA is TGTGCCAGCAGCTTAGTTAAAGGGGGAGATGACTACACCTTC. It codes for CASSLVKGGDDYTF.

This clonotype was found a few times. V usage is TRBV20-1 and J usage is TRBJ1-2; TRBD1 aligns across 8 bases. Looked up from germline, CDR1 is DFQATT and CDR2 is SNEGSKA (reference sequence). The ends lost 3 bases at V and 0 bases at J; junction bases unmatched: 3. CDR3 length: 14 residues. CDR3 protein: CSARDRVANYGYTF. The DNA for the CDR3 is TGCAGTGCTAGGGACAGGGTAGCTAACTATGGCTACACCTTC.

The chain carries TRBV10-3 and TRBJ2-5; a weak D match, TRBD1 (6 bases). V lost 10 bases, J lost 2 bases, and 14 bases lay in between. This CDR3 contains 13 residues. Germline V gives CDR1 ENHRY, CDR2 SYGVKD. The CDR3 here is CASAGQKQETQYF. CDR3 coding DNA: TGTGCCAGCGCCGGACAGAAACAAGAGACCCAGTACTTC.

This clonotype was seen only once. CDR3 protein: CASSGPGTSTDTQYF. DNA for the CDR3: TGTGCCAGCAGTGGGCCGGGAACAAGCACAGATACGCAGTATTTT. The rearrangement joins TRBV7-8 to TRBJ2-3; perhaps TRBD2 as D (5 bases). V was pared by 6 bases and J by 0 bases, with 13 bases between. Germline CDR1 SGHVS, CDR2 FQNEAQ. CDR3 length: 15 residues. Complete variable domain (other parts from reference TRBV7-8 and TRBJ2-3): GAGVSQSPRYKVAKRGQDVALRCDPISGHVSLFWYQQALGQGPEFLTYFQNEAQLDKSGLPSDRFFAERPEGSVSTLKIQRTQQEDSAVYLCASSGPGTSTDTQYFGPGTRLTVL.

This clonotype was detected a few times. This CDR3 is CASSYQTPPGPNTEAFF. The CDR3 nucleotides are TGTGCCAGCAGTTACCAAACACCGCCGGGTCCTAACACTGAAGCTTTCTTT. This chain connects TRBV6-5 to TRBJ1-1, with D hard to call. The V end lost 2 bases, the J end lost 2 bases, and 18 bases lay between the germline ends. Per the germline V gene, CDR1 is MNHEY and CDR2 is SVGAGI. This CDR3 contains 17 residues.

This clonotype was detected only a few times. The chain couples TRBV2 to TRBJ2-3; D is possibly TRBD2 (6 bases). The CDR3 is 15 amino acids. V gave up 3 bases and J gave up 5 bases, with 15 bases separating them. Germline V CDR1 and CDR2: SNHLY, FYNNEI. The DNA of the CDR3 is TGTGCCAGCAGTGATGAAGGGCTAGCGAGAGATACGCAGTATTTT. Protein sequence: CASSDEGLARDTQYF.

The CDR3 region has the DNA TGCGCCAGCAGCCAAGACCTAGCTTCGGGCCCCTACAATGAGCAGTTCTTC. This gives the protein CASSQDLASGPYNEQFF. The chain links TRBV4-1 to TRBJ2-1, with D perhaps matching TRBD2 (5 bases). Per germline, CDR1 MGHRA and CDR2 YSYEKL. The CDR3 runs to 17 residues. Trimming stripped 0 bases from V and 2 bases from J, with 14 bases between.

The chain joins TRBV29-1 to TRBJ2-3; TRBD1 matches 10 bases. V was clipped by 3 bases and J by 6 bases; unmatched bases: 6. The CDR3 length is 14 residues. Per the germline V gene, CDR1 is SQVTM and CDR2 is ANQGSEA. The CDR3 DNA follows: TGCAGCGTTGAGGGGACAGGGGCGGTGGATACGCAGTATTTT. Amino acids: CSVEGTGAVDTQYF.

J is TRBJ1-1 and V is TRBV5-1; no clear D gene. The germline gives CDR1 SGHRS, CDR2 YFSETQ. The germline V and J ends were trimmed by 3 bases and 4 bases, with 13 bases remaining between them. The CDR3 has 14 residues. The CDR3 DNA is TGCGCCAGCAGCTCCGGGCTAGGAGCCACTGAAGCTTTCTTT. This translates into CASSSGLGATEAFF.

This clonotype occurred a few times. This chain uses TRBV12-3 or TRBV12-4 with TRBJ2-4; 7 positions match TRBD2. This CDR3 is 14 amino acids long. The DNA for the CDR3 is TGTGCATCGTCGGGGGGAGCCGGCAAAAACATTCAGTACTTC. Translation gives CASSGGAGKNIQYF.